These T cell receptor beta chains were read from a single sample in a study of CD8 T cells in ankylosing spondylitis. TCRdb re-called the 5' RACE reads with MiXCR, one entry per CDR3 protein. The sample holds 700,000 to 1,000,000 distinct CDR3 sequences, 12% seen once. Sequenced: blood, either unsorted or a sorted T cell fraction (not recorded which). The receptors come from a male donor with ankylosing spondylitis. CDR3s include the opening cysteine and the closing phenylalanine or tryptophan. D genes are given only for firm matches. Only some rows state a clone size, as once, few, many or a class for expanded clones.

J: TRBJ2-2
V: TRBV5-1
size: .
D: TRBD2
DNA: TGCGCCAGCAGTCCTAGCGGGGTAACCGGGGAGCTGTTTTTT
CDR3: CASSPSGVTGELFF

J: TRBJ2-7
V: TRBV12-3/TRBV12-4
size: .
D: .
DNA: TGTGCCAGCAGTCTCCTCCGACCGGAGCAGTACTTC
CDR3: CASSLLRPEQYF

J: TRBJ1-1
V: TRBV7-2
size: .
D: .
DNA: TGTGCCAGCAGCCAACAAGCGTATGAAGCTTTCTTT
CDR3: CASSQQAYEAFF

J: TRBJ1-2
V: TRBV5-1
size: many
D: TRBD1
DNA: TGCGCCAGCAGCTTGGGGGACAGCTATGGCTACACCTTC
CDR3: CASSLGDSYGYTF

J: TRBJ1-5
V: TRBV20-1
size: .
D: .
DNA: TGCAGTGCTGGTCCACAGGGTACCAATCAGCCCCAGCATTTT
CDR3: CSAGPQGTNQPQHF

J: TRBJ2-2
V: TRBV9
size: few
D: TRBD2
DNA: TGTGCCAGCAGCGTAGGCCTAGCGGACACCGGGGAGCTGTTTTTT
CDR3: CASSVGLADTGELFF

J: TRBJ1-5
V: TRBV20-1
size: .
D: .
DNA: TGCAGTGCTAGAGTAGGGGGTTTTGGCAATCAGCCCCAGCATTTT
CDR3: CSARVGGFGNQPQHF

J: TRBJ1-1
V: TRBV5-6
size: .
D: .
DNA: TGTGCCAGCAGCTTGGAAGCCACAGACACTGAAGCTTTCTTT
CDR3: CASSLEATDTEAFF

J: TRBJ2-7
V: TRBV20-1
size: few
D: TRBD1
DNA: TGCAGTGCTAGAGACCCGGGCGGACAGGGGAATCACGAGCAGTACTTC
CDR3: CSARDPGGQGNHEQYF

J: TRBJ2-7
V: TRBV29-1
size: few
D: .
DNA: TGCAGCGTTCAGACAGGCGACTACGAGCAGTACTTC
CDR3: CSVQTGDYEQYF

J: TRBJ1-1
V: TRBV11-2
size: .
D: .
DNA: TGTGCCAGCAGTCCTAGTTGGGATTACACTGAAGCTTTCTTT
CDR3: CASSPSWDYTEAFF

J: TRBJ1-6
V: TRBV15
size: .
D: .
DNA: TGTGCCACCAGCAGAACCGGAGATAATTCACCCCTCCACTTT
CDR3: CATSRTGDNSPLHF

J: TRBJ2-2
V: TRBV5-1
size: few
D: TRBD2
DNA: TGCGCCAGCAGCTGGACTAGCGGGTACACCGGGGAGCTGTTTTTT
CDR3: CASSWTSGYTGELFF

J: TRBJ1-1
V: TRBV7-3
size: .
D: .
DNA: TGTGCCAGCAGCTTAAAAGATCCGGGACGGGGGGAAACTGAAGCTTTCTTT
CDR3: CASSLKDPGRGETEAFF

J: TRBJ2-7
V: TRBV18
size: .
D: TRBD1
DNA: TGTGCCAGCTCACCCCCAGACAGGGAGAGTCCCTACGAGCAGTACTTC
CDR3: CASSPPDRESPYEQYF

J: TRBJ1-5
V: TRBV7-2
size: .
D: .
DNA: TGTGCCAGCAGCTTAGGACGAATAGGGGCTTCCAATCAGCCCCAGCATTTT
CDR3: CASSLGRIGASNQPQHF

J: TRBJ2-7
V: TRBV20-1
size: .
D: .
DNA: TGCAGTGCTTTTAGGGGAACCTACGAGCAGTACTTC
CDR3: CSAFRGTYEQYF

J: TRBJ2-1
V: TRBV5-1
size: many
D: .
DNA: TGCGCCAGCAGCCCGGACGGGAGCTCCTACAATGAGCAGTTCTTC
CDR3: CASSPDGSSYNEQFF

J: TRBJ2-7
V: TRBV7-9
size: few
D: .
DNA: TGTGCCAGCAGTCTAGGAGGGAAGGAAAACGAGCAGTACTTC
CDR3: CASSLGGKENEQYF

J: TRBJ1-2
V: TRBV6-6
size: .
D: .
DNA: TGTGCCAGCAGTTTGAGTTTCGGTCCCAGCTACACCTTC
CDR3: CASSLSFGPSYTF

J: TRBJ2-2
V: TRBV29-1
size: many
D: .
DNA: TGCAGCGTTGAAGATCGGCTAGCGACCGGGGAGCTGTTTTTT
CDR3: CSVEDRLATGELFF

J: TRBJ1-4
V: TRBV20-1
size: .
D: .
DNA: TGCAGTGCTCCTAACAGGGCCTCCCGGGAGAAACTGTTTTTT
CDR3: CSAPNRASREKLFF

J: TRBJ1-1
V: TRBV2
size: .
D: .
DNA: TGTGCCAGCAGTGAAGTCCGGAACACTGAAGCTTTCTTT
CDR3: CASSEVRNTEAFF

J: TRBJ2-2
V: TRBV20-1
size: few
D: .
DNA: TGCAGTGCTAGTAGACTAGTGGCGGCCGGGGAGCTGTTTTTT
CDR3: CSASRLVAAGELFF

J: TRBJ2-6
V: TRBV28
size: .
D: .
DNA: TGTGCCAGCGGCCCTCAGGCTGTTGGGGCCAACGTCCTGACTTTC
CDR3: CASGPQAVGANVLTF

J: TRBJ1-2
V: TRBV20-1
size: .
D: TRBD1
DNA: TGCAGTGCAATGGACAGGGGGGCGTATGGCTACACCTTC
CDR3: CSAMDRGAYGYTF